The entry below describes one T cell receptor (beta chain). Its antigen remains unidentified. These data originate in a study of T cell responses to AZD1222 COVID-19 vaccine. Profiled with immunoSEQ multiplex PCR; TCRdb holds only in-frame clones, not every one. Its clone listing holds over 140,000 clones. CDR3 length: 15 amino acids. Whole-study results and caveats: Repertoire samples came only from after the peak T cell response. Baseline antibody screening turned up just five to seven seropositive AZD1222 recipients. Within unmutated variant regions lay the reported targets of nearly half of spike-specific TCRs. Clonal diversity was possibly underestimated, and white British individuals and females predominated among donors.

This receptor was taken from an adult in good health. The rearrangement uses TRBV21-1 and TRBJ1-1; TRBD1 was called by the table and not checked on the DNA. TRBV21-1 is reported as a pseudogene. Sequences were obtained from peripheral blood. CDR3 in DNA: TGTGCCAGCAGCAGGAGGGACAGGGAGAACACTGAAGCTTTCTTT. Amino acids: CASSRRDRENTEAFF.